Included here is one TCR beta chain sequence, with context. There is no known antigen for this receptor. Per-nucleotide qualities are absent, and no much larger clonotype sits a single base away. TCRbeta CDR3 regions were amplified from genomic DNA using the immunoSEQ Assay, a bias-controlled multiplex PCR. The study's processing was this. The number of nucleated cells in each sample was estimated by amplification of reference gene primers within the assay. To quantify the absolute abundance of each unique TCRbeta CDR3 rearrangement, sequence reads were collapsed and filtered. For each sample, productive Simpson clonality was calculated by taking the square root of Simpson's diversity index across productive rearrangements. In TCRdb, the immuneACCESS table is reduced to in-frame sequences with V and J assigned. These tables do not hold every clone; where another copy was compared, an unresolved V gene accounts for under half, and the others remain unexplained. V, J and clone size are taken as reported in that table, and D and trimming were inferred from the DNA itself. The sample table contains a few hundred thousand clones; only one count was recorded for approximately 85% of them. The ten largest clonotypes hold roughly 4% of the sample.

The germline V gene gives CDR1 as MDHEN and CDR2 as SYDVKM. The V end gives up 6 bases and the J end 7 bases, leaving 11 bases in the junction not matched to a gene. Including the terminal cysteine and phenylalanine, the CDR3 comprises 15 residues. The retained sequence is limited to the CDR3, 45 bases, with the frame set at the first base. The data were obtained in a study of blood T cell repertoires in COVID-19 (dated by TCRdb to 2018 to 2020). About the investigation overall: Samples from collaborators originated in the United States, Italy and Spain and spanned both the acute and convalescent phases of COVID-19. The material from the prospective study consisted of cDNA or gDNA derived from T cells, B-cell-depleted T cells, or PBMCs. Subjects who had been exposed to COVID-19, were actively infected with it, or had recovered from it provided the deeply sampled blood TCRbeta repertoires that made up the dataset. The repertoires were made available in a free public database intended to serve as a resource for research on the immune response to SARS-CoV-2. The samples were drawn from two sources: the first 160 participants of the ongoing ImmuneRACE study, and about 1,300 subjects contributed by 6 global collaborators. Sample metadata almost always included a de-identified subject ID, COVID-19 status, age in years and sex. Where available, HLA class I and class II types were obtained from metadata supplied by the sample provider rather than from assay-based typing. Overall results and qualifications from the work: The quantity of clinical and demographic metadata differed by source and by participant and was supplied without curation.

Participants in the prospective study were enrolled through a virtual design, were aged roughly 18 to 100 years, and lived in some 24 United States geographic areas. In the prospective study, participants were assigned to cohorts based on the clinical history participants reported in a screening survey and a study questionnaire. ImmuneRACE Cohort 3 recovered participants were defined by two consecutive negative NP/OP PCR tests, healthcare professional clearance, or symptom resolution. In the prospective study, whole blood, serum and a nasopharyngeal or oropharyngeal swab were collected from each participant by mobile phlebotomists. Prospective study participants could optionally give additional blood draws and questionnaires over an approximately two-month period. Before DNA extraction, prospective study blood samples were shipped either frozen or at room temperature.

The chain uses TRBV28 and TRBJ2-7; 11 nucleotides in the junction match TRBD1. The TCR comes from a young woman who had recovered from COVID-19. The sample was PBMCs or T cells enriched from blood (not recorded which). The nucleotide sequence reads as follows: TGTGCCAGCAGCCGTCCCGGGACAGGGGGTCGGGAGCAGTACTTC. Translated, it gives CASSRPGTGGREQYF. The full variable domain, completed from the reference TRBV28 and TRBJ2-7 proteins outside the CDR3, reads DVKVTQSSRYLVKRTGEKVFLECVQDMDHENMFWYRQDPGLGLRLIYFSYDVKMKEKGDIPEGYSVSREKKERFSLILESASTNQTSMYLCASSRPGTGGREQYFGPGTRLTVT.